The sequence of this TCR beta chain was determined in a study of cytomegalovirus exposure and HLA in healthy donors. The germline CDR1 and CDR2 sequences are SNHLY and FYNNEI. This CDR3 region has 14 residues. The V end was cut by 2 bases, the J end by 3 bases, with 8 bases between. Broader study findings: The later analysis indicated that the majority of CMV-associated TCR beta chains appeared HLA-restricted. V- and J-gene trimming of TCR beta was linked (in a later analysis) to a missense DCLRE1C variant. Indistinguishable V segments, including TRBV6-2 and TRBV6-3, were excluded. Published work reported that the classifier diagnosed cytomegalovirus status with high specificity and sensitivity.

It was with 60 Vbeta and 13 Jbeta primers that the PCR ran. The assay was immunoSEQ multiplex PCR, and TCRdb's table has in-frame clones only and misses some. This sample has about 130,000 clones, with around 80% found just once. Regarding this clone: Its target is not known. The sample has other DNA sequences that encode this CDR3 too.

V usage is TRBV2 and J usage is TRBJ1-3; TRBD1 might be the D (6 bases). Input material: PBMCs. This TCR was recovered from a man aged 25 to 45 in good health and CMV-seronegative. As DNA, the CDR3 is TGTGCCAGCAGTGAACAGGGGAGTGGAAACACCATATATTTT. This codes for CASSEQGSGNTIYF. Drawing the rest from reference TRBV2 and TRBJ1-3, the complete variable domain is EPEVTQTPSHQVTQMGQEVILRCVPISNHLYFYWYRQILGQKVEFLVSFYNNEISEKSEIFDDQFSVERPDGSNFTLKIRSTKLEDSAMYFCASSEQGSGNTIYFGEGSWLTVV.